Reported below is one T cell receptor beta chain. Its antigen is undetermined. Trimming removed 1 base from V and 1 base from J, with 9 bases in between. This CDR3 is 15 amino acids long. Germline V gene lookup returns CDR1 MNHNY and CDR2 SVGAGI (reference sequence). The assay was immunoSEQ multiplex PCR, and TCRdb's table has in-frame clones only and misses some. The table has roughly 50,000 clones, about 88% seen once. The sample belongs to a study of CD4+ T cells in melanoma. General study findings and limits: Reportedly, melanoma neoantigen-specific CD4+ T cells showed varied differentiation states. A reported correlation linked neoantigen-specific CD4+ T cells to CD8+, macrophage and B cell function.

This receptor was identified in a human donor with melanoma. The chain recombines TRBV6-6 with TRBJ2-3; D gene unclear. Sequenced sample: peripheral blood. This CDR3 reads CASSYWPAGTDTQYF. In DNA form, the CDR3 reads TGTGCCAGCAGTTACTGGCCGGCGGGCACAGATACGCAGTATTTT.